The text below deals with one T cell receptor beta chain. Its antigen is unknown. The data were produced by immunoSEQ multiplex PCR, yet TCRdb's version contains in-frame clones alone and is incomplete. The data contain more than 60,000 clones, 70% to 75% of them singletons. These data come from a study of vaccination effects on CD4 cells after COVID-19. Overall study: Sampling occurred a median 72 days post second dose, range 14 to 241.

Cultured cells yielded isolated CD4+ T cells after 10 days. Either the mRNA-1273 or the BNT162b2 vaccine was given to participants as two doses. Regarding the study as a whole: Marked clonal contraction of both clone types appeared late after vaccination. Convalescent patients were scarce, and early post-infection timepoints were absent.

CDR1 and CDR2 (germline): LGHDT, YNNKEL (reference sequence). Trimming took 3 bases from V and 4 from J, leaving 1 base between them. CDR3 size: 11 residues. Sequencing was performed on CD4+ T cells from PBMCs cultured without peptide, taken after COVID-19 vaccination. The source is a human donor who received a COVID-19 vaccine. This chain links TRBV3-1 (or the pseudogene TRBV3-2) with TRBJ2-4; no reliable D call. This CDR3 reads CASSQKNIQYF. The CDR3 DNA is TGTGCCAGCAGCCAGAAAAACATTCAGTACTTC.